The entry that follows covers one T cell receptor (beta chain) sequence. One entry per CDR3 protein results from TCRdb running MiXCR on the 5' RACE reads. The sample lists about 48,000 distinct CDR3 sequences; over 15% were seen once. The data are from a study of chronic HIV infection and antiretroviral therapy. Specimen: peripheral blood. The receptor was derived from an adult who had HIV and had not received antiretroviral therapy, or was an uninfected healthy control (not recorded which).

DNA for the CDR3: TGCAGTGCTAGAGATAGCATGGAGAATCAGCCCCAGCATTTT. Protein product: CSARDSMENQPQHF. The J gene is TRBJ1-5, the V gene TRBV20-1; no reliable D call. Germline loops: CDR1 DFQATT, CDR2 SNEGSKA (reference sequence). Trimming stripped 0 bases from V and 4 bases from J, with 10 bases between. CDR3 length equals 14 residues.